A single T cell receptor (beta chain) is shown here with its context. Antigen unknown. These data come from a study of shared clonotypes between healthy human individuals. Findings and caveats of the study: Sampling used blood alone; tissue repertoires probably differ.

Naive-designated CD8 cells lacked CD45RO, were positively enriched for CCR7, and omitted terminally differentiated effector memory CD45RA+ cells. J gave up 9 bases and V 3 bases, and 14 bases lay outside the gene matches. The CDR3 extends over 16 amino acids. Germline-derived CDR1 and CDR2 are LNHNV and YYDKDF (reference sequence). In the sorted-subset replicate PCRs, around 220 ng DNA, around 30,000 T cell genomes, was used. The protocol was immunoSEQ multiplex PCR, while the TCRdb copy is restricted to in-frame clones and leaves out a portion. This repertoire shows 2 million to 2.5 million clones, roughly 95% found once; its top ten account for roughly 1%.

Sequenced: naive CD8+ T cells sorted from blood. V usage is TRBV15 and J usage is TRBJ1-2; 9 positions match TRBD1. This TCR came from a man aged 18 to 29 in good health. CDR3: CATSSGTGFLDLRYTF. DNA for the CDR3: TGTGCCACCAGCAGCGGGACAGGGTTCCTGGACCTCCGCTACACCTTC.